The 16 T cell receptor beta chains given below trace back to one sample, sequenced in a study of shared clonotypes between healthy human individuals. The data were produced by immunoSEQ multiplex PCR, yet TCRdb's version contains in-frame clones alone and is incomplete. The sample yields some 790,000 clones, 55% to 80% seen once. What was sequenced was memory CD4+ T cells sorted from blood. Subset given: CD45RA-negative fraction. These receptors were collected from a woman aged 25 to 39 in good health.

The chain has TRBV7-7 and TRBJ2-1; TRBD2 aligns across 13 bases. Germline assignment: CDR1 SSHAT and CDR2 FNYEAQ (reference sequence). The CDR3 extends over 15 amino acids. The V and J ends lost 8 bases and 7 bases, in that order; junction bases with no gene match: 8. The CDR3 coding sequence is TGTGCCAGCTCACCAGGGACTAGCGGGATGAATGAGCAGTTCTTC. It specifies CASSPGTSGMNEQFF.

The rearrangement joins TRBV30 to TRBJ2-7; a weak D match, TRBD2 (5 bases). This CDR3 comprises 12 residues. Germline CDR1 is GTSNPN and CDR2 is SVGIG (reference sequence). V was cut by 3 bases and J by 3 bases, with 9 bases left in between. The CDR3 spells CAWRASFYEQYF. The DNA for the CDR3 is TGTGCCTGGAGGGCTAGCTTCTACGAGCAGTACTTC.

The V and J genes are TRBV5-1 and TRBJ1-1, with D perhaps matching TRBD1 (5 bases). Per the germline V gene, CDR1 is SGHRS and CDR2 is YFSETQ. V lost 3 bases, J lost 1 base, and 10 bases lay in between. The CDR3 is 14 residues long. CDR3 residues: CASSSGLRNTEAFF. The DNA for the CDR3 is TGCGCCAGCAGCTCGGGACTGCGGAACACTGAAGCTTTCTTT.

The rearrangement joins TRBV15 to TRBJ1-3, with D uncertain. The ends were cut back, 0 bases at V and 2 bases at J, with 11 bases in the middle. CDR3 length: 16 amino acids. In germline, CDR1 is LNHNV, CDR2 YYDKDF (reference sequence). CDR3 region: CATSRDPSPAGNTIYF. The CDR3 DNA is TGTGCCACCAGCAGAGACCCCTCACCGGCTGGAAACACCATATATTTT.

This chain uses TRBV25-1 with TRBJ2-3; tentatively, D is TRBD1 (6 bases). The CDR3 has 13 amino acids. V lost 10 bases to trimming and J lost 2 bases, with 13 bases between them. Germline V gives CDR1 MGHDK, CDR2 SYGVNS. The CDR3 region has the DNA TGTGCCACCAGGGGAGTAGACACAGATACGCAGTATTTT. Protein sequence: CATRGVDTDTQYF.

The table lists this clone with many counts. The V call is TRBV14, the J call TRBJ1-1; no clear D gene. V dropped 1 base and J dropped 8 bases, with 8 bases sitting between them. The CDR3 loop spans 12 amino acids. CDR1 SGHDN and CDR2 FVKESK come from the germline V gene. CDR3 coding DNA: TGTGCCAGCAGCCAAGGACCGCTCGAAGCTTTCTTT. It is translated as CASSQGPLEAFF.

The chain joins TRBV19 to TRBJ2-5, with 8 bases aligning to TRBD2. Matching the DNA end better, TRBJ2-7 makes the J call doubtful. This CDR3 spans 13 amino acids. Germline V CDR1 and CDR2: LNHDA, SQIVND (reference sequence). CDR3 nucleotides: TGTGCCAGTGCGACTAGCGCCACCTACGAGCAGTACTTC. Protein sequence: CASATSATYEQYF.

In this sample, this clone turned up a few times. The V gene is TRBV13, the J gene TRBJ2-7, with no clear D. Trimming stripped 0 bases from V and 6 bases from J, with 3 bases between. Germline V gives CDR1 PRHDT, CDR2 FYEKMQ (reference sequence). This CDR3 region has 11 residues. DNA for the CDR3: TGTGCCAGCAGCTTAGGGCCCGAGCAGTACTTC. This translates into CASSLGPEQYF.

The chain couples TRBV6-1 to TRBJ2-7; D perhaps matches TRBD1 (6 bases). Trimming left V 6 bases short and J 6 bases short, with 15 bases between. The CDR3 contains 13 residues. Germline assignment: CDR1 MNHNS and CDR2 SASEGT. The CDR3 DNA is TGTGCCAGCAGAAGGACAGCCCGGAGCGAGCAGTACTTC. Translated: CASRRTARSEQYF.

The chain recombines TRBV30 with TRBJ2-2; TRBD2 matches at 8 bases. The germline V gene encodes CDR1 GTSNPN and CDR2 SVGIG (reference sequence). This CDR3 region has 17 residues. V was clipped by 0 bases and J by 5 bases; unmatched bases: 11. The CDR3 here is CAWSVNGVAGHTGELFF. The CDR3 DNA follows: TGTGCCTGGAGTGTAAATGGAGTAGCGGGGCATACCGGGGAGCTGTTTTTT.

This clone was observed a single time. CDR3: CASRFGLSTDTQYF. As DNA, the CDR3 is TGCGCCAGCAGGTTCGGGCTTAGCACAGATACGCAGTATTTT. The chain is built from TRBV5-1 and TRBJ2-3; no definite D call. The germline V gene has CDR1 SGHRS and CDR2 YFSETQ. V lost 5 bases, J lost 0 bases, and 10 bases lay in between. This CDR3 has 14 residues.

Only one count was recorded for this clone. This chain links TRBV6-5 with TRBJ1-5; D uncertain. Per the germline V gene, CDR1 is MNHEY and CDR2 is SVGAGI. V was cut by 2 bases and J by 5 bases, with 13 bases left in between. The CDR3 covers 15 residues. This chain's CDR3 is CASSYVRVLDQPQHF. CDR3 DNA sequence: TGTGCCAGCAGTTACGTCCGGGTATTAGATCAGCCCCAGCATTTT.

A single count supports this clone. The rearrangement links TRBV7-2 to TRBJ2-1, with 10 bases fitting TRBD2. This CDR3 is built from 15 residues. Trimming took 5 bases from V and 0 from J; bases not matched to a gene: 1. Germline loops: CDR1 SGHTA, CDR2 FQGNSA. This CDR3 reads CASSGLADSYNEQFF. CDR3 nucleotide sequence: TGTGCCAGCAGCGGACTAGCGGACTCCTACAATGAGCAGTTCTTC.

This chain connects TRBV21-1 to TRBJ1-1; no check of the table's D call, TRBD1, against the DNA was made. TRBV21-1 is recorded as a pseudogene. The CDR3 is 15 amino acids. CDR3 loop: CASSFRQGIDTEAFF. DNA of the CDR3: TGTGCCAGCAGCTTTCGGCAGGGTATCGACACTGAAGCTTTCTTT.

This chain connects TRBV28 to TRBJ1-2; TRBD1 matches at 9 bases. The CDR3 is 13 residues long. Per germline, CDR1 MDHEN and CDR2 SYDVKM. The V gene end was trimmed by 7 bases and the J gene end by 6 bases; junction bases not matched to a gene: 6. The chain's CDR3 is CASNMRQGDGYTF. CDR3 DNA: TGTGCCAGCAATATGAGACAGGGGGATGGCTACACCTTC.

V is TRBV5-4 and J is TRBJ2-5; D tentatively reads TRBD1 or TRBD2 (5 bases each). The CDR3 contains 16 residues. Trimming took 4 bases from V and 3 from J, leaving 19 bases between them. Germline CDR1 reads SGHNT; CDR2 reads YYREEE (reference sequence). In nucleotides, the CDR3 is TGTGCCAGCAGCCCCGAGGGTGGGACGAGAAAAGAGACCCAGTACTTC. Its protein is CASSPEGGTRKETQYF.